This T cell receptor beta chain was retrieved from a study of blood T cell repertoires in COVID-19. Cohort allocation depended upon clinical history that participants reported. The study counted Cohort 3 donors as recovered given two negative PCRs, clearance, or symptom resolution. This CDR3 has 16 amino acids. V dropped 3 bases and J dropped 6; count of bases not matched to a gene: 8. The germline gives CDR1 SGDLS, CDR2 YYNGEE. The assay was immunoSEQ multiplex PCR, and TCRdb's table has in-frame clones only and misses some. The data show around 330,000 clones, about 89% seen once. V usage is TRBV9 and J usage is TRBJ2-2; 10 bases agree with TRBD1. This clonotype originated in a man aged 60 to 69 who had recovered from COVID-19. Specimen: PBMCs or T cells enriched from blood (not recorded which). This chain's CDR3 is CASSAPGQGIAGELFF. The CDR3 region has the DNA TGTGCCAGCAGCGCCCCGGGACAGGGGATCGCCGGGGAGCTGTTTTTT.